This TCR beta chain was recorded in a study of OX40 agonist ivuxolimab in advanced cancers. Study details: Patient treatment consisted of intravenous ivuxolimab administration every 2 weeks at 0.01 to 10 mg/kg. Subjects had a mean age of around 63 years, with a range of 23 to 79; less than 90% were male.

This CDR3 is built from 15 residues. Germline V gene lookup returns CDR1 MNHEY and CDR2 SVGAGI. V lost 6 bases and J lost 3; bases outside the gene matches: 7. Baseline, cycle 4 day 1, and cycle 7 day 1 were the blood sampling points. The protocol was immunoSEQ multiplex PCR, while the TCRdb copy is restricted to in-frame clones and leaves out a portion. This sample has tens of thousands of clones, with 70% to 90% found just once. The chain combines TRBV6-5 with TRBJ2-7; 11 nucleotides agree with TRBD2. This TCR was sampled from an adult with an advanced solid tumor such as melanoma, head and neck, liver or kidney cancer. Sequences were derived from CD4+ or CD8+ T cells sorted from blood, sampled in a trial of the OX40 agonist ivuxolimab. CDR3 sequence (DNA): TGTGCCAGCAGCAAGGGAGGGACTAGCGGCTACGAGCAGTACTTC. As protein: CASSKGGTSGYEQYF.